These 21 T cell receptor beta chains originate from one sample sequenced in a study of graft-versus-host responses after intestinal transplantation. TCRdb's copy holds only in-frame clones and misses some; the assay was immunoSEQ multiplex PCR. The table has 75,000 to 100,000 clones, around 90% seen once. Their cognate antigens are unknown. Sequences were derived from unstimulated CD4+ T cells sorted from spleen or lymph node cells, sampled before intestinal transplant. These receptors were taken from a human donor who received an intestinal transplant.

The V gene is TRBV27, the J gene TRBJ2-1; a possible D gene is TRBD1 (9 bases). The CDR3 runs 19 residues. Between the trimmed V and J ends, which lost 6 bases and 3 bases, there was a span of 27 bases. The germline gives CDR1 MNHEY, CDR2 SMNVEV (reference sequence). The CDR3: CASSERGLAGTGRYNEQFF. The CDR3 nucleotides are TGTGCCAGCAGCGAACGAGGACTAGCCGGGACAGGGCGCTACAATGAGCAGTTCTTC.

The chain combines TRBV30 with TRBJ1-1, with D hard to call. This CDR3 has 11 amino acids. V dropped 2 bases and J dropped 3 bases, with 4 bases sitting between them. From germline, CDR1 is GTSNPN and CDR2 SVGIG (reference sequence). As DNA, the CDR3 is TGTGCCTGGAGTTCGTACACTGAAGCTTTCTTT. This translates into CAWSSYTEAFF.

The chain carries TRBV18 and TRBJ2-7; TRBD2 is a possible D gene (6 bases). The CDR3 consists of 14 residues. Germline CDR1 reads KGHSH; CDR2 reads LQKENI. V lost 2 bases and J 5 bases, leaving 13 bases between the germline ends. CDR3 loop: CASSPSPTGDEQYF. The CDR3 DNA follows: TGTGCCAGCTCACCAAGCCCTACGGGAGACGAGCAGTACTTC.

This chain uses TRBV6-1 with TRBJ1-5, with D hard to call. CDR3 length: 13 amino acids. The V end lost 4 bases, the J end lost 3 bases, and 7 bases lay between the germline ends. Germline V gene lookup returns CDR1 MNHNS and CDR2 SASEGT. The CDR3, as DNA: TGTGCCAGCAGTGGCACAGACAATCAGCCCCAGCATTTT. Amino acids: CASSGTDNQPQHF.

The chain links TRBV5-1 to TRBJ2-1; D is ambiguous. The CDR3 is made up of 13 amino acids. Germline CDR1 SGHRS, CDR2 YFSETQ. Trimming shortened V by 0 bases and J by 6 bases, and 7 bases separated the two germline ends. This CDR3 is CASSLGAINEQFF. Here the CDR3 DNA reads TGCGCCAGCAGCTTGGGAGCAATCAATGAGCAGTTCTTC. Drawing the rest from reference TRBV5-1 and TRBJ2-1, the complete variable domain is KAGVTQTPRYLIKTRGQQVTLSCSPISGHRSVSWYQQTPGQGLQFLFEYFSETQRNKGNFPGRFSGRQFSNSRSEMNVSTLELGDSALYLCASSLGAINEQFFGPGTRLTVL.

This rearrangement joins TRBV7-8 to TRBJ2-5; 9 bases line up with TRBD1. Per the germline V gene, CDR1 is SGHVS and CDR2 is FQNEAQ. V lost 7 bases, J lost 3 bases, and 6 bases stayed unmatched. The CDR3 has 14 amino acids. The CDR3 sequence is CASTSGTGKETQYF. The CDR3 coding sequence is TGTGCCAGCACCTCTGGGACAGGGAAAGAGACCCAGTACTTC.

This chain links TRBV13 with TRBJ2-7; TRBD2 agrees at 10 bases. The CDR3 consists of 18 residues. V lost 1 base to trimming and J lost 2 bases; unmatched junction nucleotides: 11. Germline V gene sequence: CDR1 PRHDT, CDR2 FYEKMQ (reference sequence). CDR3 protein: CASSLVRSGLAAPYEQYF. CDR3 in DNA: TGTGCCAGCAGCTTAGTAAGATCTGGACTAGCGGCCCCCTACGAGCAGTACTTC.

The chain combines TRBV15 with TRBJ2-5; D not certain. Between the trimmed V and J ends, which lost 3 bases and 1 base, there was a span of 9 bases. The V gene's germline CDR1 is LNHNV and CDR2 YYDKDF (reference sequence). This CDR3 is 14 amino acids long. CDR3 sequence reads: CATSRNMPQETQYF. The CDR3 DNA sequence: TGTGCCACCAGCAGGAACATGCCCCAAGAGACCCAGTACTTC.

The chain combines TRBV30 with TRBJ1-5, with D possibly being TRBD1 (6 bases). With 1 base removed from V and 0 bases from J, the gap between germline ends came to 10 bases. This CDR3 has 15 residues. Germline CDR1 is GTSNPN and CDR2 is SVGIG (reference sequence). The CDR3 spells CAWSAGTNSNQPQHF. The DNA of the CDR3 is TGTGCCTGGAGTGCCGGGACAAATAGCAATCAGCCCCAGCATTTT.

The chain combines TRBV4-1 with TRBJ2-2; D may be TRBD2 (6 bases). The CDR3 has 17 amino acids. V lost 1 base and J lost 1, with 13 bases in between. Germline loops: CDR1 MGHRA, CDR2 YSYEKL. CDR3 sequence reads: CASSQGNRAGNTGELFF. Written as DNA, the CDR3 is TGCGCCAGCAGCCAAGGTAATCGAGCGGGGAACACCGGGGAGCTGTTTTTT.

This chain links TRBV13 with TRBJ1-3, with 8 bases fitting TRBD1. CDR3 length: 14 amino acids. The V gene's germline CDR1 is PRHDT and CDR2 FYEKMQ (reference sequence). Trimming took 4 bases from V and 7 from J; bases not matched to a gene: 6. Here the CDR3 reads CASSSDRDINTIYF. The CDR3 DNA reads TGTGCCAGCAGCTCGGACAGGGATATCAACACCATATATTTT.

The chain recombines TRBV4-2 with TRBJ2-1, with D possibly TRBD1 on 6 matching bases. This CDR3 comprises 15 residues. V gave up 4 bases and J gave up 6 bases, with 16 bases separating them. From germline, CDR1 is LGHNA and CDR2 YNFKEQ. As DNA, the CDR3 is TGTGCCAGCAGCCCCGACAGGAGATCAGGCAATGAGCAGTTCTTC. It specifies CASSPDRRSGNEQFF.

The gene calls are TRBV5-1 and TRBJ2-2, with 7 bases lining up with TRBD1. Germline values: CDR1 SGHRS, CDR2 YFSETQ. This CDR3 has 16 residues. The V gene end was trimmed by 1 base and the J gene end by 2 bases; junction bases not matched to a gene: 5. The CDR3 here is CASSLTGTDNTGELFF. For the CDR3, the DNA is TGCGCCAGCAGCTTGACTGGGACAGACAACACCGGGGAGCTGTTTTTT.

The CDR3 DNA follows: TGTGCCAGCTCACCACCGGGCAGCTCTGGAAACACCATATATTTT. Translating gives CASSPPGSSGNTIYF. The chain couples TRBV18 to TRBJ1-3; D is ambiguous. Germline V gene lookup returns CDR1 KGHSH and CDR2 LQKENI. The CDR3 spans 15 residues. The ends were cut back, 0 bases at V and 0 bases at J, with 6 bases in the middle.

The CDR3 coding sequence is TGTGCCAGCAGCTTTACAGGGAATGAGCAGTTCTTC. It specifies CASSFTGNEQFF. The V and J genes are TRBV11-2 and TRBJ2-1; perhaps TRBD1 as D (6 bases). The length of the CDR3 is 12 residues. V was cut by 3 bases and J by 7 bases, with 7 bases left in between. CDR1 and CDR2 from the germline V gene are SGHAT and FQNNGV.

The chain uses TRBV2 and TRBJ2-1, with 10 bases identical to TRBD1. Germline V gives CDR1 SNHLY, CDR2 FYNNEI. The CDR3 is 13 amino acids. The junction had 3 bases not matched to a gene; V was cut back by 6 bases and J by 7 bases. The CDR3 sequence is CASRGQGLNEQFF. The CDR3 bases are TGTGCCAGCAGGGGACAGGGGCTAAATGAGCAGTTCTTC. Using reference TRBV2 and TRBJ2-1 for the parts outside the CDR3, the full variable domain is EPEVTQTPSHQVTQMGQEVILRCVPISNHLYFYWYRQILGQKVEFLVSFYNNEISEKSEIFDDQFSVERPDGSNFTLKIRSTKLEDSAMYFCASRGQGLNEQFFGPGTRLTVL.

The J gene is TRBJ2-2, the V gene TRBV28; 9 bases align to TRBD1. V shed 6 bases and J 1 base; nucleotides not matched to a gene: 12. The CDR3 covers 18 residues. Germline V gene data show CDR1 as MDHEN and CDR2 as SYDVKM. Written as DNA, the CDR3 is TGTGCCAGCAGCCCTTACAGGGGGCTAACGCTGAACACCGGGGAGCTGTTTTTT. Its translation: CASSPYRGLTLNTGELFF. The full variable domain, with the rest looked up from reference TRBV28 and TRBJ2-2, is DVKVTQSSRYLVKRTGEKVFLECVQDMDHENMFWYRQDPGLGLRLIYFSYDVKMKEKGDIPEGYSVSREKKERFSLILESASTNQTSMYLCASSPYRGLTLNTGELFFGEGSRLTVL.

The gene calls are TRBV30 and TRBJ1-6; TRBD1 is a possible D gene (6 bases). In germline, CDR1 is GTSNPN, CDR2 SVGIG (reference sequence). There are 12 residues in the CDR3. Trimming removed 8 bases from V and 13 bases from J, with 18 bases in between. In DNA form, the CDR3 reads TGTGCCGGGGGCCAACAGTACATGCCCCTCCACTTT. It specifies CAGGQQYMPLHF. Looking up the rest from reference TRBV30 and TRBJ1-6 gives the full variable domain: SQTIHQWPATLVQPVGSPLSLECTVEGTSNPNLYWYRQAAGRGLQLLFYSVGIGQISSEVPQNLSASRPQDRQFILSSKKLLLSDSGFYLCAGGQQYMPLHFGNGTRLTVT.

The CDR3 coding sequence is TGTGCCAGCCGACAAGCGGGACAGGTCAGTCAGCCCCAGCATTTT. Its translation is CASRQAGQVSQPQHF. This rearrangement joins TRBV6-1 to TRBJ1-5; 8 nucleotides line up with TRBD1. The CDR3 has 15 residues. Per the germline V gene, CDR1 is MNHNS and CDR2 is SASEGT. V was pared by 8 bases and J by 6 bases, with 12 bases of the junction left unmatched.

The V call is TRBV5-1, the J call TRBJ2-7; 9 bases fit TRBD2. This CDR3 is 15 amino acids long. Germline lookup yields CDR1 SGHRS and CDR2 YFSETQ. After removal of 2 bases from V and 5 bases from J, the junction contained 8 bases not matched to a gene. The CDR3: CASSLSGTSIHEQYF. In DNA, the CDR3 is TGCGCCAGCAGCTTATCCGGGACTAGCATCCACGAGCAGTACTTC.

This rearrangement joins TRBV29-1 to TRBJ1-2; D is undetermined. CDR3 length equals 13 residues. Germline V gene sequence: CDR1 SQVTM, CDR2 ANQGSEA. The germline V and J ends were trimmed by 6 bases and 8 bases, with 19 bases remaining between them. The CDR3 region has the DNA TGCAGCGTGACGAGCGGGCAGGCGAGAGGCTACACCTTC. It translates to CSVTSGQARGYTF.